The 9 T cell receptor beta chains presented below share a single source sample, sequenced in a study of shared clonotypes between healthy human individuals. The data were produced by immunoSEQ multiplex PCR, yet TCRdb's version contains in-frame clones alone and is incomplete. The table lists roughly 1 million clones, under 80% of them singletons. The sample comprised memory CD4+ T cells sorted from blood. Subset of the sample: CD45RA-negative fraction. All receptors derive from a young man in good health.

This clone was observed a handful of times. J is TRBJ2-7 and V is TRBV19; 13 bases line up with TRBD2. The V and J ends lost 5 bases and 2 bases, in that order; junction bases with no gene match: 6. The germline CDR1 and CDR2 sequences are LNHDA and SQIVND (reference sequence). CDR3 size: 16 residues. The CDR3 loop reads CASSGSTSGRPYEQYF. The CDR3 DNA reads as TGTGCCAGTAGTGGATCGACTAGCGGGAGGCCCTACGAGCAGTACTTC. The whole variable domain, filled in from reference TRBV19 and TRBJ2-7, reads DGGITQSPKYLFRKEGQNVTLSCEQNLNHDAMYWYRQDPGQGLRLIYYSQIVNDFQKGDIAEGYSVSREKKESFPLTVTSAQKNPTAFYLCASSGSTSGRPYEQYFGPGTRLTVT.

This clone was detected once. Within the sample, other DNA sequences also encode this same CDR3. The gene calls are TRBV27 and TRBJ1-6; the D is unclear. This CDR3 spans 14 amino acids. The ends were cut back, 2 bases at V and 6 bases at J, with 8 bases in the middle. The germline V gene has CDR1 MNHEY and CDR2 SMNVEV (reference sequence). The CDR3 DNA follows: TGTGCCAGCAGTTTAGGAGCCGGTAATTCACCCCTCCACTTT. Its translation is CASSLGAGNSPLHF.

This sequence joins TRBV18 and TRBJ2-2; D possibly corresponds to TRBD1 (6 bases). This CDR3 is built from 15 residues. Germline assignment: CDR1 KGHSH and CDR2 LQKENI. V shed 5 bases and J shed 1 base, with 11 bases lying between them. DNA for the CDR3: TGTGCCAGCTCATCGATGGACAGGAACACCGGGGAGCTGTTTTTT. Residues: CASSSMDRNTGELFF.

V and J are TRBV7-6 and TRBJ2-5; the match to TRBD2 covers 9 bases. CDR1 is SGHVS and CDR2 is FNYEAQ in the germline V gene. CDR3 length: 16 residues. With 0 bases clipped from V and 4 bases from J, the junction kept 6 bases outside the gene matches. CDR3 sequence reads: CASSLASAGGGETQYF. The CDR3 DNA follows: TGTGCCAGCAGCTTAGCGAGCGCGGGAGGGGGAGAGACCCAGTACTTC.

V and J are TRBV5-1 and TRBJ1-2, with D perhaps TRBD1 (6 bases). V was trimmed by 5 bases and J by 6 bases, leaving 11 bases between them. This CDR3 contains 12 residues. Germline lookup yields CDR1 SGHRS and CDR2 YFSETQ. This CDR3 is CASRTGENGYTF. CDR3 coding DNA: TGCGCCAGCAGGACAGGAGAAAATGGCTACACCTTC. The whole variable domain, remainder taken from reference TRBV5-1 and TRBJ1-2, is KAGVTQTPRYLIKTRGQQVTLSCSPISGHRSVSWYQQTPGQGLQFLFEYFSETQRNKGNFPGRFSGRQFSNSRSEMNVSTLELGDSALYLCASRTGENGYTFGSGTRLTVV.

This clone has ten or more counts. V and J are TRBV7-9 and TRBJ2-5; TRBD1 agrees at 8 bases. Germline CDR1 reads SEHNR; CDR2 reads FQNEAQ (reference sequence). V was pared by 5 bases and J by 4 bases, with 12 bases of the junction left unmatched. The CDR3 has 16 amino acids. CDR3 amino acids: CASSAGQGWGIETQYF. CDR3 nucleotide sequence: TGTGCCAGCAGCGCAGGACAGGGATGGGGTATAGAGACCCAGTACTTC.

This clone has just one count. The chain couples TRBV5-1 to TRBJ1-6; TRBD1 aligns across 9 bases. There are 16 residues in the CDR3. V lost 1 base to trimming and J lost 6 bases; unmatched junction nucleotides: 5. Germline values: CDR1 SGHRS, CDR2 YFSETQ. The CDR3 loop reads CASSLRPGQGNSPLHF. The CDR3 DNA is TGCGCCAGCAGCTTGCGACCGGGACAGGGTAATTCACCCCTCCACTTT. Looking up the rest from reference TRBV5-1 and TRBJ1-6 gives the full variable domain: KAGVTQTPRYLIKTRGQQVTLSCSPISGHRSVSWYQQTPGQGLQFLFEYFSETQRNKGNFPGRFSGRQFSNSRSEMNVSTLELGDSALYLCASSLRPGQGNSPLHFGNGTRLTVT.

This clone was found many times. The chain uses TRBV10-1 and TRBJ2-1; 9 nucleotides line up with TRBD2. Looked up from germline, CDR1 is WNHNN and CDR2 is SYGVQD (reference sequence). There are 15 residues in the CDR3. V shed 6 bases and J 8 bases; nucleotides not matched to a gene: 11. The CDR3 coding sequence is TGCGCCAGCAGCGCCAGCGGGGGGCGCAGCGATGAGCAGTTCTTC. Translated: CASSASGGRSDEQFF.

V and J are TRBV6-6 and TRBJ2-5, with 13 bases fitting TRBD2. V shed 8 bases, J shed 4 bases, and the junction held 10 bases outside the gene matches. Germline CDR1 MNHNY, CDR2 SVGAGI (reference sequence). This CDR3 region has 16 residues. This chain's CDR3 is CASAQRTSGSGETQYF. The CDR3, as DNA: TGTGCCAGCGCGCAACGGACTAGCGGGAGTGGAGAGACCCAGTACTTC.